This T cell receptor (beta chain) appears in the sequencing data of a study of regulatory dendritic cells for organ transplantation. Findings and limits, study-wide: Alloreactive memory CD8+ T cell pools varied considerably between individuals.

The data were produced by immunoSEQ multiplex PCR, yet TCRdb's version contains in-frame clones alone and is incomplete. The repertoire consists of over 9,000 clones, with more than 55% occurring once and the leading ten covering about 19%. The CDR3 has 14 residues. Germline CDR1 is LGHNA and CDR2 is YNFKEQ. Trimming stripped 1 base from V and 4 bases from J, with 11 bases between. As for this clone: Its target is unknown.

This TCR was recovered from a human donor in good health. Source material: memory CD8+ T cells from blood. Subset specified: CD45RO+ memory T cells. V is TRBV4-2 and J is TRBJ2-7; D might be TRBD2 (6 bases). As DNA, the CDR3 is TGTGCCAGCAGCCAAGGGGCGGGGCGGTACGAGCAGTACTTC. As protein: CASSQGAGRYEQYF.